The 27 T cell receptor beta chains reported below all come from one sample, sequenced in a study of blood T cells in healthy people across ages. Through a sample-barcoded 5' primer and a J-beta primer mix, a second PCR was run for roughly 7 to 11 cycles. Via MiXCR, TCRdb re-called the 5' RACE reads, giving one row per CDR3 protein. The table shows 700,000 to 1,000,000 distinct CDR3 sequences, with around 42% occurring only once. What was sequenced was blood. Receptor source: a man in his fifties or sixties in good health.

On this clonotype itself: This could be a read error, since a much larger clone is one nucleotide away. The rearrangement links TRBV18 to TRBJ1-2; D uncertain. The germline V gene has CDR1 KGHSH and CDR2 LQKENI. Trimming removed 4 bases at V and 2 bases at J, with 11 bases between. The CDR3 sequence is 14 residues long. For the CDR3, the DNA is TGTGCCAGCTCACTACTCGCAGTGAACTATGGCTACACCTTC. Residues: CASSLLAVNYGYTF.

The chain carries TRBV3-1 and TRBJ2-7, with 7 nucleotides matching TRBD1. Germline V gives CDR1 LGHDT, CDR2 YNNKEL (reference sequence). The CDR3 spans 16 residues. V dropped 4 bases and J dropped 6; count of bases not matched to a gene: 15. CDR3 region: CASSLRTGHPAGEQYF. The CDR3, as DNA: TGTGCCAGCAGCCTTCGGACAGGTCACCCGGCGGGCGAGCAGTACTTC.

The rearrangement uses TRBV5-1 and TRBJ2-7; D could derive from TRBD1 or TRBD2 (6 bases each). CDR1 SGHRS and CDR2 YFSETQ come from the germline V gene. The length of the CDR3 is 17 residues. V was trimmed by 3 bases and J by 3 bases, leaving 22 bases between them. Here the CDR3 DNA reads TGCGCCAGCAGCTCCAAAACCGGGACGGGGGCGAACTACGAGCAGTACTTC. Protein product: CASSSKTGTGANYEQYF.

The rearrangement joins TRBV29-1 to TRBJ2-1, with 8 bases identical to TRBD2. Germline-derived CDR1 and CDR2 are SQVTM and ANQGSEA. V was pared by 0 bases and J by 5 bases, with 9 bases of the junction left unmatched. CDR3 length: 16 amino acids. In nucleotides, the CDR3 is TGCAGCGTTGAAGATTTTGTTAGCGGGGCTAACAATGAGCAGTTCTTC. Its protein is CSVEDFVSGANNEQFF.

The chain links TRBV7-9 to TRBJ2-1; D may be TRBD1 (6 bases). This CDR3 is built from 19 residues. Germline V lookup: CDR1 SEHNR, CDR2 FQNEAQ (reference sequence). V was shortened by 5 bases and J by 4 bases, with 27 bases between the two germline ends. CDR3 residues: CASSGPDRTKALKYNEQFF. CDR3 coding DNA: TGTGCCAGCAGCGGACCCGACAGGACAAAGGCTCTCAAGTACAATGAGCAGTTCTTC.

This clonotype was recorded a few times. This chain connects TRBV12-3 or TRBV12-4 to TRBJ2-5; D not certain. The ends were cut back, 5 bases at V and 2 bases at J, with 12 bases in the middle. The CDR3 extends over 14 amino acids. The CDR3: CASSPEWKQETQYF. CDR3 DNA sequence: TGTGCCAGCAGTCCTGAATGGAAGCAAGAGACCCAGTACTTC.

This chain connects TRBV7-9 to TRBJ2-2, with a tentative D call TRBD2 (6 bases). This CDR3 spans 16 amino acids. V was cut by 7 bases and J by 3 bases, with 18 bases left in between. Germline V lookup: CDR1 SEHNR, CDR2 FQNEAQ (reference sequence). As DNA, the CDR3 is TGTGCCAGCAAAACGGGAGCTGCGCCTTACACCGGGGAGCTGTTTTTT. This sequence encodes CASKTGAAPYTGELFF. Filled out from reference TRBV7-9 and TRBJ2-2, the complete variable domain reads DTGVSQNPRHKITKRGQNVTFRCDPISEHNRLYWYRQTLGQGPEFLTYFQNEAQLEKSRLLSDRFSAERPKGSFSTLEIQRTEQGDSAMYLCASKTGAAPYTGELFFGEGSRLTVL.

The rearrangement joins TRBV6-6 to TRBJ1-2; no clear D. CDR1 MNHNY and CDR2 SVGAGI come from the germline V gene (reference sequence). V shed 6 bases and J shed 5 bases, with 25 bases lying between them. The CDR3 loop spans 17 amino acids. The CDR3 DNA reads as TGTGCCAGCAGCCCGAAAGGAGTGGGCAACCGGTCATATGGCTACACCTTC. Amino acid sequence: CASSPKGVGNRSYGYTF.

This clonotype was counted ten times or more. This chain uses TRBV20-1 with TRBJ1-5; TRBD1 matches 9 bases. The ends lost 6 bases at V and 0 bases at J; junction bases unmatched: 3. CDR3 length: 14 amino acids. Germline CDR1 is DFQATT and CDR2 is SNEGSKA (reference sequence). Here the CDR3 reads CSARTGVSNQPQHF. The CDR3 DNA is TGCAGTGCCAGGACAGGGGTTAGCAATCAGCCCCAGCATTTT.

The chain carries TRBV6-6 and TRBJ2-1; TRBD1 matches at 8 bases. Looked up from germline, CDR1 is MNHNY and CDR2 is SVGAGI (reference sequence). The length of the CDR3 is 14 residues. V was pared by 5 bases and J by 7 bases, with 7 bases of the junction left unmatched. CDR3 sequence (DNA): TGTGCCAGCAGTGCGGGACAGGAAGGGAATGAGCAGTTCTTC. Its translation is CASSAGQEGNEQFF.

The sample holds a few counts of this clonotype. The junction departs from germline at one end; a sequencing error may be responsible. V usage is TRBV3-1 and J usage is TRBJ2-6; TRBD1 might be the D (5 bases). There are 16 residues in the CDR3. Germline values: CDR1 LGHDT, CDR2 YNNKEL (reference sequence). CDR3 protein: CASSHNRDSGANVPTF. The DNA for the CDR3 is TGTGCCAGCAGCCACAACAGAGACTCTGGGGCCAACGTCCCGACTTTC. The full variable domain, completed using reference TRBV3-1 and TRBJ2-6, is DTAVSQTPKYLVTQMGNDKSIKCEQNLGHDTMYWYKQDSKKFLKIMFSYNNKELIINETVPNRFSPKSPDKAHLNLHINSLELGDSAVYFCASSHNRDSGANVPTFGAGSRLTVL.

The chain carries TRBV5-6 and TRBJ2-7; perhaps TRBD1 as D (6 bases). The DNA matches TRBJ2-5 better at its end, which makes the J call doubtful. The V gene's germline CDR1 is SGHDT and CDR2 YYEEEE. This CDR3 region has 14 residues. The CDR3 DNA sequence: TGTGCCAGCAGCTTCAGGAGCCAGGGGGAGACCCAGTACTTC. This codes for CASSFRSQGETQYF.

J is TRBJ2-4 and V is TRBV10-2; the D gene is possibly TRBD2 (7 bases). The J call could be wrong; TRBJ2-5 is a better fit for the DNA end. The CDR3 is 15 residues long. CDR1 and CDR2 (germline): WSHSY, SAAADI. The CDR3 sequence is CASSESGGGIETQYF. Here the CDR3 DNA reads TGCGCCAGCAGTGAGTCGGGGGGGGGCATTGAGACCCAGTACTTC.

This clonotype has a count of ten or more. The gene calls are TRBV12-3 or TRBV12-4 and TRBJ2-5; tentative D call: TRBD1 (6 bases). With 0 bases removed from V and 4 bases from J, the gap between germline ends came to 9 bases. This CDR3 has 14 residues. DNA for the CDR3: TGTGCCAGCAGTTTAGCGCCCAGGGGAGAGACCCAGTACTTC. This translates into CASSLAPRGETQYF.

The genes are TRBV12-3 or TRBV12-4 and TRBJ2-5; D might be TRBD1 or TRBD2, each matching 6 bases. The CDR3 runs to 16 residues. V was pared by 6 bases and J by 13 bases, with 30 bases between. The CDR3 loop reads CASRNSGAPRAGGSYF. The CDR3 region has the DNA TGTGCCAGCAGAAACTCGGGGGCCCCCCGGGCGGGTGGTTCGTACTTC.

The chain couples TRBV12-5 to TRBJ2-1, with TRBD2 identical over 8 bases. V lost 4 bases, J lost 5 bases, and 10 bases stayed unmatched. The CDR3 has 16 residues. The germline V gene encodes CDR1 LGHNT and CDR2 FRNRAP. CDR3 DNA: TGTGCTAGTGGTTGGGAGTCGGGGGGGCTCGACAATGAGCAGTTCTTC. This codes for CASGWESGGLDNEQFF.

The CDR3 region has the DNA TGTGCCAGCAGTTTCCAGGGGGCATCACCCCTCCACTTT. Protein: CASSFQGASPLHF. This rearrangement joins TRBV12-3 or TRBV12-4 to TRBJ1-6, with 8 bases aligning to TRBD1. After removal of 3 bases from V and 10 bases from J, the junction contained 2 bases not matched to a gene. This CDR3 comprises 13 residues.

This clonotype was counted between two and nine times. The chain links TRBV5-1 to TRBJ2-7; D remains unclear. Trimming cost V 0 bases and J 7 bases, with 11 bases left between them. The CDR3 loop spans 13 amino acids. Germline CDR1 reads SGHRS; CDR2 reads YFSETQ. The CDR3 spells CASSLGSPWEQYF. CDR3 bases: TGCGCCAGCAGCTTGGGGTCCCCCTGGGAGCAGTACTTC.

This clonotype was seen many times. The chain is built from TRBV3-1 and TRBJ2-5, with D perhaps TRBD2 (5 bases). The CDR3 runs to 16 residues. The V gene lost 4 bases and the J gene lost 5 bases, with 20 bases spanning the gap. Germline V lookup: CDR1 LGHDT, CDR2 YNNKEL (reference sequence). The CDR3 protein is CASSLDWTRVGETQYF. The DNA for the CDR3 is TGTGCCAGCAGCCTGGATTGGACGCGGGTGGGGGAGACCCAGTACTTC.

This chain uses TRBV20-1 with TRBJ2-7; D gene uncertain. V was trimmed by 1 base and J by 0 bases, leaving 10 bases between them. The CDR3 is 14 residues long. Germline loops: CDR1 DFQATT, CDR2 SNEGSKA (reference sequence). The CDR3 DNA reads TGCAGTGCTAGAGCACCTGATAGCTCCTACGAGCAGTACTTC. It translates to CSARAPDSSYEQYF.

The V gene is TRBV20-1, the J gene TRBJ2-2; 7 bases fit TRBD2. Trimming at V came to 1 base and at J to 3 bases, leaving 5 bases not matched to a gene. The germline gives CDR1 DFQATT, CDR2 SNEGSKA (reference sequence). The CDR3 length is 15 residues. The CDR3 DNA follows: TGCAGTGCTAGAGTTGGTAGCGGGTACACCGGGGAGCTGTTTTTT. Its protein product is CSARVGSGYTGELFF.

CDR3 loop: CASSYQDNYNEQFF. The CDR3 DNA sequence: TGTGCCAGCAGTTACCAGGACAACTACAATGAGCAGTTCTTC. The V call is TRBV6-6, the J call TRBJ2-1, with D possibly TRBD1 on 5 matching bases. The CDR3 runs to 14 residues. Germline values: CDR1 MNHNY, CDR2 SVGAGI (reference sequence). With 2 bases removed from V and 3 bases from J, the gap between germline ends came to 8 bases.

The gene calls are TRBV4-3 and TRBJ1-2; D might be TRBD1 (5 bases). Germline CDR1 and CDR2: LGHNA and YSLEER. The length of the CDR3 is 15 residues. V lost 1 base to trimming and J lost 1 base, with 10 bases between them. The CDR3 sequence is CASSQAGTVNYGYTF. CDR3 nucleotide sequence: TGCGCCAGCAGCCAAGCGGGGACGGTTAACTATGGCTACACCTTC.

This clonotype has a handful of counts. The chain joins TRBV20-1 to TRBJ2-1, with 8 bases lining up with TRBD2. The CDR3 is 16 residues long. The germline gives CDR1 DFQATT, CDR2 SNEGSKA (reference sequence). The ends lost 1 base at V and 5 bases at J; junction bases unmatched: 10. The CDR3 reads CSARAQGGGLDNEQFF. The DNA for the CDR3 is TGCAGTGCTAGAGCCCAGGGCGGGGGGCTCGACAATGAGCAGTTCTTC.

This clonotype has a handful of counts. The J gene is TRBJ1-1, the V gene TRBV6-5; TRBD1 might be the D (5 bases). CDR1 and CDR2 (germline): MNHEY, SVGAGI. The CDR3 runs 12 residues. The V gene lost 9 bases and the J gene lost 3 bases, with 11 bases spanning the gap. The CDR3: CASGMGDTEAFF. CDR3 coding DNA: TGTGCCAGTGGAATGGGGGACACTGAAGCTTTCTTT.

Worth noting for this clonotype: Since a much larger clone is just one base distant, this may be a read error. The CDR3 DNA reads as TGTGCCAGCAGTGTGTCTCAGGGACGTGGCTACACCTTC. It translates to CASSVSQGRGYTF. This chain connects TRBV12-3 or TRBV12-4 to TRBJ1-2, with D possibly matching TRBD1 (5 bases). Trimming removed 5 bases from V and 7 bases from J, with 14 bases in between. This CDR3 contains 13 residues.

V and J are TRBV7-9 and TRBJ2-7; 9 bases are shared with TRBD2. V trimming: 5 bases; J trimming: 1 base; junction bases outside the gene matches: 6. There are 15 residues in the CDR3. CDR1 SEHNR and CDR2 FQNEAQ come from the germline V gene (reference sequence). CDR3 protein: CASSLTSGTSYEQYF. The DNA for the CDR3 is TGTGCCAGCAGCCTGACTAGCGGTACTTCCTACGAGCAGTACTTC.